The 16 T cell receptor beta chains given below trace back to one sample, sequenced in a study of T cells after yellow fever vaccination. Each CDR3 protein gets one entry after TCRdb re-called the 5' RACE reads with MiXCR. The sample records over 300,000 distinct CDR3 sequences, around 4% being singletons. The material sequenced was PBMCs, taken on the day of the yellow fever booster vaccination. These receptors originate from a man younger than 30 who received the YFV17D yellow fever vaccine.

The J gene is TRBJ1-6, the V gene TRBV3-1; no firm D call. CDR1 is LGHDT, CDR2 YNNKEL, per germline (reference sequence). This CDR3 is built from 15 residues. The V and J ends lost 0 bases and 12 bases respectively, with 15 bases between them. CDR3: CASSQEGRGRRPLHF. The CDR3 bases are TGTGCCAGCAGCCAAGAAGGTCGGGGAAGAAGACCCCTCCACTTT. The complete variable domain, with remaining parts taken from reference TRBV3-1 and TRBJ1-6, reads DTAVSQTPKYLVTQMGNDKSIKCEQNLGHDTMYWYKQDSKKFLKIMFSYNNKELIINETVPNRFSPKSPDKAHLNLHINSLELGDSAVYFCASSQEGRGRRPLHFGNGTRLTVT.

J is TRBJ1-2 and V is TRBV24-1, with D possibly being TRBD1 (6 bases). The V gene's germline CDR1 is KGHDR and CDR2 SFDVKD. V was shortened by 5 bases and J by 7 bases, with 22 bases between the two germline ends. The CDR3 contains 16 residues. The CDR3 sequence: CATSGNRDSPLPGYTF. CDR3 sequence (DNA): TGTGCCACCAGTGGAAACAGGGATTCCCCTCTACCTGGCTACACCTTC.

This clonotype was counted between two and nine times. The chain carries TRBV5-4 and TRBJ1-2; tentatively, D is TRBD1 (6 bases). Trimming shortened V by 4 bases and J by 5 bases, and 21 bases separated the two germline ends. CDR3 length: 16 amino acids. The germline V gene has CDR1 SGHNT and CDR2 YYREEE (reference sequence). CDR3 in amino acids: CASSVGQSPGTYGYTF. CDR3 nucleotides: TGTGCCAGCAGCGTAGGACAGTCGCCTGGTACATATGGCTACACCTTC. Full variable domain (outside the CDR3, taken from reference TRBV5-4 and TRBJ1-2): ETGVTQSPTHLIKTRGQQVTLRCSSQSGHNTVSWYQQALGQGPQFIFQYYREEENGRGNFPPRFSGLQFPNYSSELNVNALELDDSALYLCASSVGQSPGTYGYTFGSGTRLTVV.

This clonotype was observed many times. This rearrangement joins TRBV7-9 to TRBJ2-3, with D perhaps TRBD1 or TRBD2 (5 bases each). The V gene lost 4 bases and the J gene lost 4 bases, with 12 bases spanning the gap. CDR1 is SEHNR and CDR2 is FQNEAQ in the germline V gene (reference sequence). CDR3 length: 14 amino acids. In nucleotides, the CDR3 is TGTGCCAGCAGCTACCGGGGCCTGGCAGATACGCAGTATTTT. As protein: CASSYRGLADTQYF.

The V call is TRBV10-2, the J call TRBJ1-5; D unclear. Germline values: CDR1 WSHSY, CDR2 SAAADI. The CDR3 loop spans 14 amino acids. The germline V and J ends were trimmed by 5 bases and 0 bases, with 8 bases remaining between them. CDR3 amino acids: CASSPAVSNQPQHF. DNA of the CDR3: TGCGCCAGCAGTCCGGCGGTTAGCAATCAGCCCCAGCATTTT.

The chain uses TRBV6-6 and TRBJ2-5; D call uncertain. Germline values: CDR1 MNHNY, CDR2 SVGAGI (reference sequence). Trimming left V 5 bases short and J 3 bases short, with 13 bases between. This CDR3 is 14 amino acids long. In DNA, the CDR3 is TGTGCCAGCAGTAGGGTACTGTGGAAAGAGACCCAGTACTTC. Its translation is CASSRVLWKETQYF.

The sample holds a few counts of this clonotype. CDR3 nucleotide sequence: TGTGCCAGCAGTTTAGTGCCAGCGGGGGGGCCAAGAACCGGGGAGCTGTTTTTT. It translates to CASSLVPAGGPRTGELFF. V usage is TRBV12-3 or TRBV12-4 and J usage is TRBJ2-2, with 10 bases lining up with TRBD2. V was pared by 1 base and J by 5 bases, with 10 bases of the junction left unmatched. This CDR3 contains 18 residues.

This clonotype was recorded at least ten times. The chain is built from TRBV4-3 and TRBJ2-3, with D hard to call. The germline CDR1 and CDR2 sequences are LGHNA and YSLEER. The CDR3 loop spans 14 amino acids. With 0 bases removed from V and 4 bases from J, the gap between germline ends came to 8 bases. CDR3 loop: CASSQERAPDTQYF. The CDR3, as DNA: TGCGCCAGCAGCCAAGAACGAGCTCCAGATACGCAGTATTTT.

The rearrangement uses TRBV15 and TRBJ1-2; possibly TRBD1 for D (6 bases). The CDR3 is 15 amino acids. V lost 0 bases, J lost 5 bases, and 13 bases lay in between. CDR1 is LNHNV and CDR2 is YYDKDF in the germline V gene (reference sequence). DNA of the CDR3: TGTGCCACCAGCAGAGATCGGAACAGGGCATATGGCTACACCTTC. Translated: CATSRDRNRAYGYTF. The whole variable domain, filled in from reference TRBV15 and TRBJ1-2, reads DAMVIQNPRYQVTQFGKPVTLSCSQTLNHNVMYWYQQKSSQAPKLLFHYYDKDFNNEADTPDNFQSRRPNTSFCFLDIRSPGLGDTAMYLCATSRDRNRAYGYTFGSGTRLTVV.

The sample holds a few counts of this clonotype. This rearrangement joins TRBV20-1 to TRBJ2-3; D unresolved. This CDR3 is built from 11 residues. Trimming took off 6 bases at V and 4 bases at J, with 8 bases between the two ends. Germline V lookup: CDR1 DFQATT, CDR2 SNEGSKA (reference sequence). CDR3 residues: CSASHPDTQYF. CDR3 sequence (DNA): TGCAGTGCCTCCCACCCAGATACGCAGTATTTT.

The chain couples TRBV5-6 to TRBJ1-2, with D hard to call. CDR3 size: 13 residues. V was shortened by 0 bases and J by 5 bases, with 8 bases between the two germline ends. The germline V gene has CDR1 SGHDT and CDR2 YYEEEE. CDR3 loop: CASSLGTSYGYTF. The CDR3 nucleotides are TGTGCCAGCAGCTTGGGTACATCTTATGGCTACACCTTC.

The gene calls are TRBV9 and TRBJ1-6; the match to TRBD1 covers 8 bases. The CDR3 consists of 14 residues. CDR1 is SGDLS, CDR2 YYNGEE, per germline. V dropped 3 bases and J dropped 7; count of bases not matched to a gene: 3. This chain's CDR3 is CASSASGGNSPLHF. The CDR3 DNA sequence: TGTGCCAGCAGCGCATCAGGGGGCAATTCACCCCTCCACTTT.

This chain links TRBV10-3 with TRBJ2-2; TRBD1 might be the D (6 bases). Trimming removed 2 bases from V and 7 bases from J, with 11 bases in between. Germline V CDR1 and CDR2: ENHRY, SYGVKD. There are 14 residues in the CDR3. CDR3 protein: CAISERQDDGELFF. In DNA form, the CDR3 reads TGTGCCATCAGTGAGAGACAGGATGACGGGGAGCTGTTTTTT.

This clonotype has at least ten counts. This chain connects TRBV11-3 to TRBJ1-1, with D perhaps matching TRBD1 (6 bases). Germline V gene lookup returns CDR1 SGHNT and CDR2 YENEEA. The germline V and J ends were trimmed by 5 bases and 5 bases, with 9 bases remaining between them. The CDR3 length is 12 residues. DNA of the CDR3: TGTGCCAGCAGCCCGGGGGCTACTGAAGCTTTCTTT. It codes for CASSPGATEAFF.

This clonotype was counted at least ten times. The chain recombines TRBV28 with TRBJ1-2; D unclear. Trimming took 7 bases from V and 6 from J, leaving 15 bases between them. This CDR3 is 13 amino acids long. Germline V CDR1 and CDR2: MDHEN, SYDVKM. The CDR3 loop is CASTRVGADGYTF. CDR3 bases: TGTGCCAGCACCCGGGTTGGTGCTGATGGCTACACCTTC.

This clonotype was detected ten times or more. This chain joins TRBV12-3 or TRBV12-4 and TRBJ1-1, with TRBD1 as a possible D gene (6 bases). The ends were cut back, 3 bases at V and 5 bases at J, with 10 bases in the middle. The CDR3 is 13 residues long. As DNA, the CDR3 is TGTGCCAGCAGTTTTCAGGGGAGAACTGAAGCTTTCTTT. This codes for CASSFQGRTEAFF.